The 20 T cell receptor beta chains below all came from one sample that was sequenced in a study of early T cells in non-severe SARS-CoV-2 infection. A single record per CDR3 protein comes from TCRdb applying MiXCR to the 5' RACE reads. In the table there are some 82,000 distinct CDR3 sequences, approximately 12% of which are singletons. This sample comprised whole blood, obtained at baseline. The source of these receptors is an adult who was a healthcare worker with PCR-confirmed SARS-CoV-2 infection or an uninfected control (not recorded which).

This chain links TRBV24-1 with TRBJ2-1; D remains unclear. V dropped 3 bases and J dropped 6 bases, with 14 bases sitting between them. Germline lookup yields CDR1 KGHDR and CDR2 SFDVKD. CDR3 length equals 15 residues. This chain's CDR3 is CATSDTGSKVNEQFF. The CDR3 bases are TGTGCCACCAGTGATACCGGGTCTAAGGTCAATGAGCAGTTCTTC.

The chain employs TRBV18 and TRBJ1-1; D unresolved. Germline CDR1 reads KGHSH; CDR2 reads LQKENI. Trimming shortened V by 6 bases and J by 0 bases, and 8 bases separated the two germline ends. The length of the CDR3 is 13 residues. The CDR3 loop reads CASSSTVNTEAFF. CDR3 coding DNA: TGTGCCAGCTCGAGTACCGTGAACACTGAAGCTTTCTTT.

This clonotype was seen only a few times. V gene TRBV20-1 combines with J gene TRBJ2-3; the D gene could be TRBD1 or TRBD2 (7 bases each). CDR3 length: 14 residues. CDR1 is DFQATT, CDR2 SNEGSKA, per germline (reference sequence). Trimming removed 6 bases at V and 2 bases at J, with 15 bases between. Here the CDR3 reads CSAEQGGVTDTQYF. CDR3 nucleotide sequence: TGCAGTGCCGAGCAGGGGGGGGTCACAGATACGCAGTATTTT.

This clonotype was seen a few times. The chain recombines TRBV6-5 with TRBJ2-7; no reliable D call. The V gene's germline CDR1 is MNHEY and CDR2 SVGAGI. This CDR3 comprises 12 residues. Trimming stripped 0 bases from V and 7 bases from J, with 7 bases between. The CDR3 DNA is TGTGCCAGCAGTTACTCTTTCGGAGAGCAGTACTTC. It codes for CASSYSFGEQYF.

This CDR3 is CASSLTGPGTNGGNEQFF. For the CDR3, the DNA is TGTGCCAGCAGCTTAACTGGCCCCGGGACTAACGGAGGCAATGAGCAGTTCTTC. The genes are TRBV7-3 and TRBJ2-1; 7 bases are a match to TRBD2. The CDR3 spans 18 residues. The V gene end was trimmed by 0 bases and the J gene end by 6 bases; junction bases not matched to a gene: 14. Germline values: CDR1 SGHTA, CDR2 FQGTGA. The full variable domain, completed using reference TRBV7-3 and TRBJ2-1, is GAGVSQTPSNKVTEKGKYVELRCDPISGHTALYWYRQSLGQGPEFLIYFQGTGAADDSGLPNDRFFAVRPEGSVSTLKIQRTERGDSAVYLCASSLTGPGTNGGNEQFFGPGTRLTVL.

This clonotype has at least ten counts. The genes are TRBV6-1 and TRBJ1-4; D unclear. Germline CDR1 reads MNHNS; CDR2 reads SASEGT. V was shortened by 4 bases and J by 8 bases, with 17 bases between the two germline ends. There are 15 residues in the CDR3. CDR3 coding DNA: TGTGCCAGCAGTGCGTCCTTTGGGGTAGGAGAAAAACTGTTTTTT. Its protein product is CASSASFGVGEKLFF.

The sample holds many counts of this clonotype. The rearrangement links TRBV6-6 to TRBJ1-2; 8 bases map to TRBD1. This CDR3 is built from 14 residues. Germline V gives CDR1 MNHNY, CDR2 SVGAGI (reference sequence). The V segment lost 4 bases and the J segment 2 bases; nucleotides outside the gene matches: 3. The CDR3 DNA is TGTGCCAGCAGTTCCCGGGACAGGAACTATGGCTACACCTTC. This gives the protein CASSSRDRNYGYTF.

The V gene is TRBV10-3, the J gene TRBJ2-7; 11 positions agree with TRBD2. V dropped 4 bases and J dropped 5; count of bases not matched to a gene: 7. Germline V gives CDR1 ENHRY, CDR2 SYGVKD. The CDR3 extends over 15 amino acids. CDR3 bases: TGTGCCATCAGTGCTACTAGCGGGAGTCGCAACGAGCAGTACTTC. Protein product: CAISATSGSRNEQYF.

The J gene is TRBJ1-1, the V gene TRBV11-1; TRBD1 might be the D (6 bases). The CDR3 consists of 19 residues. V was shortened by 4 bases and J by 6 bases, with 30 bases between the two germline ends. Looked up from germline, CDR1 is SGHAT and CDR2 is FQDESV (reference sequence). CDR3 in amino acids: CASSSRGLSGGFGAAEAFF. As DNA, the CDR3 is TGTGCCAGCAGCTCCCGAGGGTTGTCGGGGGGCTTCGGCGCGGCTGAAGCTTTCTTT. Complete variable domain (other parts from reference TRBV11-1 and TRBJ1-1): EAEVAQSPRYKITEKSQAVAFWCDPISGHATLYWYRQILGQGPELLVQFQDESVVDDSQLPKDRFSAERLKGVDSTLKIQPAELGDSAMYLCASSSRGLSGGFGAAEAFFGQGTRLTVV.

V gene TRBV20-1 combines with J gene TRBJ2-3; D unclear. The germline V gene encodes CDR1 DFQATT and CDR2 SNEGSKA (reference sequence). CDR3 length equals 11 residues. V lost 6 bases and J 3 bases, leaving 7 bases between the germline ends. The CDR3 region has the DNA TGCAGTGCGCCCAAAACAGATACGCAGTATTTT. Translated: CSAPKTDTQYF.

This clonotype has more than one count but fewer than ten. The CDR3 sequence is CSVEGGGPQETQYF. In nucleotides, the CDR3 is TGCAGCGTTGAAGGCGGGGGACCCCAAGAGACCCAGTACTTC. The genes are TRBV29-1 and TRBJ2-5, with TRBD2 identical over 7 bases. CDR3 size: 14 residues. Trimming cost V 1 base and J 1 base; bases outside gene matches: 3. Germline values: CDR1 SQVTM, CDR2 ANQGSEA.

The chain carries TRBV5-1 and TRBJ2-3; D might be TRBD1 or TRBD2, each matching 5 bases. The CDR3 has 14 residues. Germline V lookup: CDR1 SGHRS, CDR2 YFSETQ. V was clipped by 0 bases and J by 6 bases, with 11 bases between them. The CDR3 region is CASSLAVWGDTQYF. CDR3 DNA: TGCGCCAGCAGCTTGGCAGTCTGGGGGGATACGCAGTATTTT. Using reference TRBV5-1 and TRBJ2-3 for the parts outside the CDR3, the full variable domain is KAGVTQTPRYLIKTRGQQVTLSCSPISGHRSVSWYQQTPGQGLQFLFEYFSETQRNKGNFPGRFSGRQFSNSRSEMNVSTLELGDSALYLCASSLAVWGDTQYFGPGTRLTVL.

This clonotype was seen a handful of times. V is TRBV7-3 and J is TRBJ2-3; the D gene could be TRBD1 or TRBD2 (5 bases each). CDR1 and CDR2 from the germline V gene are SGHTA and FQGTGA. The CDR3 sequence is 16 residues long. V lost 5 bases and J lost 3, with 18 bases in between. The CDR3: CASSPGPEQRTDTQYF. DNA of the CDR3: TGTGCCAGCAGCCCGGGACCGGAACAAAGAACAGATACGCAGTATTTT.

This clonotype was detected only a few times. This CDR3 reads CASNRGNEQFF. CDR3 nucleotide sequence: TGTGCCAGTAACCGGGGCAATGAGCAGTTCTTC. The chain carries TRBV19 and TRBJ2-1, with D tentatively TRBD2 (5 bases). The CDR3 covers 11 residues. The V and J ends lost 7 bases and 6 bases respectively, with 7 bases between them. Per the germline V gene, CDR1 is LNHDA and CDR2 is SQIVND (reference sequence).

This clonotype was counted ten times or more. The rearrangement uses TRBV2 and TRBJ2-3, with 9 bases matching TRBD2. This CDR3 comprises 15 residues. Germline V gene data show CDR1 as SNHLY and CDR2 as FYNNEI. Trimming cost V 7 bases and J 1 base; bases outside gene matches: 6. The CDR3 region has the DNA TGTGCCAGCACTGGCGGGGGGGCCGGCACAGATACGCAGTATTTT. Translation: CASTGGGAGTDTQYF.

This clonotype was seen at least ten times. The rearrangement joins TRBV6-5 to TRBJ1-6; 8 positions match TRBD1. The CDR3 is 16 amino acids. Germline CDR1 MNHEY, CDR2 SVGAGI. Germline trimming cut 7 bases from V and 7 bases from J; bases unmatched to any gene: 12. CDR3 sequence (DNA): TGTGCCAGCACCTATGGCAGGGGGCCAGAGAATTCACCCCTCCACTTT. The encoded protein is CASTYGRGPENSPLHF.

The chain is built from TRBV7-9 and TRBJ1-4; the match to TRBD1 covers 9 bases. V trimming: 3 bases; J trimming: 8 bases; junction bases outside the gene matches: 7. Germline CDR1 SEHNR, CDR2 FQNEAQ (reference sequence). The CDR3 loop spans 15 amino acids. CDR3: CASSLNRGLGEKLFF. The CDR3 nucleotides are TGTGCCAGCAGCTTGAACAGGGGGCTGGGGGAAAAACTGTTTTTT.

Ten or more counts support this clonotype. V usage is TRBV12-3 or TRBV12-4 and J usage is TRBJ1-1; D uncertain. The CDR3 length is 12 residues. The V gene lost 7 bases and the J gene lost 1 base, with 7 bases spanning the gap. The CDR3 sequence: CASTWGNTEAFF. The CDR3 DNA reads as TGTGCCAGCACCTGGGGGAACACTGAAGCTTTCTTT.

This clonotype occurred a few times. The chain combines TRBV6-5 with TRBJ2-3; TRBD2 aligns across 14 bases. There are 15 residues in the CDR3. The trim removed 5 bases at V and 9 bases at J, leaving 7 bases unmatched. Germline CDR1 reads MNHEY; CDR2 reads SVGAGI. The CDR3 loop is CASSSSTSGRGTQYF. Here the CDR3 DNA reads TGTGCCAGCAGTAGCTCGACTAGCGGGAGGGGCACGCAGTATTTT.

This clonotype occurred a few times. J is TRBJ1-1 and V is TRBV11-2, with a weak D call TRBD1 (5 bases). This CDR3 is built from 17 residues. Trimming removed 4 bases at V and 0 bases at J, with 18 bases between. Germline loops: CDR1 SGHAT, CDR2 FQNNGV. Here the CDR3 reads CASSSPGAPGMNTEAFF. The CDR3 region has the DNA TGTGCCAGCAGCTCCCCCGGGGCCCCTGGAATGAACACTGAAGCTTTCTTT.